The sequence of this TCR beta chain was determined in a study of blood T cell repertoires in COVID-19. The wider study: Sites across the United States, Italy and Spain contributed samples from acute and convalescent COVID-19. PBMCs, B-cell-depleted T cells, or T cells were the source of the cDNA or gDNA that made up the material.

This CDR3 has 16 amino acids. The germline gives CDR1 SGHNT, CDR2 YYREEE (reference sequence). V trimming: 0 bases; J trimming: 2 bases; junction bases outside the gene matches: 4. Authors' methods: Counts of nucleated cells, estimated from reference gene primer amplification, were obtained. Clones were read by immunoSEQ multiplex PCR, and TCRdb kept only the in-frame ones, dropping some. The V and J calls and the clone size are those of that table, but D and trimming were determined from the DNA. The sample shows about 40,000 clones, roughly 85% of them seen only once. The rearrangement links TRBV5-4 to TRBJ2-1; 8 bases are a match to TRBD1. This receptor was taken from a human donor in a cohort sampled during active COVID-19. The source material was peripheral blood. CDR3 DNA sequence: TGTGCCAGCAGCTTGGCCCGGGACAGGACCTACAATGAGCAGTTCTTC. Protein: CASSLARDRTYNEQFF. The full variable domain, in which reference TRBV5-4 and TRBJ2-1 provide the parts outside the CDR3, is ETGVTQSPTHLIKTRGQQVTLRCSSQSGHNTVSWYQQALGQGPQFIFQYYREEENGRGNFPPRFSGLQFPNYSSELNVNALELDDSALYLCASSLARDRTYNEQFFGPGTRLTVL.